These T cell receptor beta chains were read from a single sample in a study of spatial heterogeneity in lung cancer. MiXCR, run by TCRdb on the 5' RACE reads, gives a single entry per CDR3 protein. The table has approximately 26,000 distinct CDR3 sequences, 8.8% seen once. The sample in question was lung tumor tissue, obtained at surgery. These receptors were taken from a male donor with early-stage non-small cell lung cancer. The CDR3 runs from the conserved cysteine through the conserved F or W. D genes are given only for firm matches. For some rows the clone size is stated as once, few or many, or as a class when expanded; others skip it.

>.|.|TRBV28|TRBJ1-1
TGTGCCAGCAGCCCTTGGACGGCAGAGAACACTGAAGCTTTCTTT
CASSPWTAENTEAFF
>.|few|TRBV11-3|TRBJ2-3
TGTGCCAGCAGCTTAGAGCTAACTAGCACAGATACGCAGTATTTT
CASSLELTSTDTQYF
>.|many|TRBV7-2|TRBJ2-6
TGTGCCAGCAGCGTAGGTGGGACAAGCTCTGGGGCCAACGTCCTGACTTTC
CASSVGGTSSGANVLTF
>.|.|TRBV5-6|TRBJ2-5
TGTGCCAGCAGCTTTGTCGGGGCGCAGGAGACCCAGTACTTC
CASSFVGAQETQYF
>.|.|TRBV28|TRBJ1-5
TGTGCCAGCAGCCCCCCGCCGAGCAATCAGCCCCAGCATTTT
CASSPPPSNQPQHF
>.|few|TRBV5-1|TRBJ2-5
TGCGCCAGCAGCTTCCACAGGGAAGAGACCCAGTACTTC
CASSFHREETQYF
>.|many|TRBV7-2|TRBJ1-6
TGTGCCAGCAGCCCGCCGGGACAAGGCTATAATTCACCCCTCCACTTT
CASSPPGQGYNSPLHF
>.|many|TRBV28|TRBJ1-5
TGTGCCAGCAGCCGTGCAGCCTTCAATCAGCCCCAGCATTTT
CASSRAAFNQPQHF
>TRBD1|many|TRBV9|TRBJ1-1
TGTGCCAGCAGCGGAGCCGGGACAGGGCTGAACACTGAAGCTTTCTTT
CASSGAGTGLNTEAFF
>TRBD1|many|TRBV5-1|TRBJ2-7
TGCGCCAGCCGACTCAGGACAGGGGTCCTCGAGCAGTACTTC
CASRLRTGVLEQYF
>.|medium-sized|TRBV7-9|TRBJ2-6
TGTGCCAGCAGCTTAGTTCCTGGGGCCAACGTCCTGACTTTC
CASSLVPGANVLTF
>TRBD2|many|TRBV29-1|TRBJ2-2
TGCAGCGTCCCCGGACTAGCGGGGGGGCCGTTCGGGGAGCTGTTTTTT
CSVPGLAGGPFGELFF
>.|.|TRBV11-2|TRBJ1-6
TGTGCCAGCAGCTCCGATTCACCCCTCCACTTT
CASSSDSPLHF
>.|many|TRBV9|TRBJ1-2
TGTGCCAGCAGCGTAGATGGCAGTAACCCAGCCTTTAACTATGGCTACACCTTC
CASSVDGSNPAFNYGYTF
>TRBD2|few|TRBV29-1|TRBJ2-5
TGCAGCGTTGAGGTTAGCGGGAGAGGAGAGACCCAGTACTTC
CSVEVSGRGETQYF
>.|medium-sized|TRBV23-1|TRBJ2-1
TGCGCCAGCAGTCCCGCGCAGGGCTTTGAGCAGTTCTTC
CASSPAQGFEQFF
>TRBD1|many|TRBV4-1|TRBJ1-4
TGCGCCAGCAGCCAAGCCCCCCTGACAGGGGAACTGTTTTTT
CASSQAPLTGELFF
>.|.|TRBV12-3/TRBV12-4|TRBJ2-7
TGTGCCAGCAGGGTGGGGCAGCAATCCTACGAGCAGTACTTC
CASRVGQQSYEQYF
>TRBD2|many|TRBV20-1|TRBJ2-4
TGCAGTTTGGAGCGGGGAGCCAAAAACATTCAGTACTTC
CSLERGAKNIQYF
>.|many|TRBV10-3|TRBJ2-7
TGTGCCATCAGTGAGAGGGTACACGAGCAGTACTTC
CAISERVHEQYF
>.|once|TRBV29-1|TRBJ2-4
TGCAGCGTTGAGGAGCGGTACATTCAGTACTTC
CSVEERYIQYF
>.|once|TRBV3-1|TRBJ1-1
TGTGCCAGCAGCCAGTTTTTGGGTAGCACTGAAGCTTTCTTT
CASSQFLGSTEAFF
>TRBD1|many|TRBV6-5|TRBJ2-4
TGTGCCAGCAGCAGACAGGGGGCCTATGCAGGAATTCAGTACTTC
CASSRQGAYAGIQYF
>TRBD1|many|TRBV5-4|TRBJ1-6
TGTGCCAGCAGCCTTCGACAGGGGTCGTTAAATTCACCCCTCCACTTT
CASSLRQGSLNSPLHF
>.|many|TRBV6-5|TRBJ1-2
TGTGCCAGCAGTTACTTTGGGGGACTTACTAACTATGGCTACACCTTC
CASSYFGGLTNYGYTF
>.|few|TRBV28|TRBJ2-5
TGTGCCAGCAGGGGGGGTGGCGGGGTACGCCAAGAGACCCAGTACTTC
CASRGGGGVRQETQYF
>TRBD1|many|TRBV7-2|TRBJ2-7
TGTGCCAGCAGCTTCCCAGGGGGAAGGCGTTACGAGCAGTACTTC
CASSFPGGRRYEQYF
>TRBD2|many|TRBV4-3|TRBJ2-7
TGCGCCAGCAGCCAAAACCGACTAGCTCCCTACGAGCAGTACTTC
CASSQNRLAPYEQYF
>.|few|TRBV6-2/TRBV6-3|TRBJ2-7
TGTGCCAGCAGTTACATTCGCCCTATCTCCTACGAGCAGTACTTC
CASSYIRPISYEQYF
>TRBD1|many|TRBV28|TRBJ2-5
TGTGCCAGCAAAGAGGACAGGGGGCCTCAAGAGACCCAGTACTTC
CASKEDRGPQETQYF
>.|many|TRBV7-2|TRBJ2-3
TGTGCCAGCAGCCTCCAGGGGATGGGCACAGATACGCAGTATTTT
CASSLQGMGTDTQYF
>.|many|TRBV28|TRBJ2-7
TGTGCCAGCAGTCCAGGGTACTCGTGGGTGCAGTACTTC
CASSPGYSWVQYF
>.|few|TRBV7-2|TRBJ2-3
TGTGCCAGCAGCTTTGGCGGGCCGAACAAGGATACGCAGTATTTT
CASSFGGPNKDTQYF
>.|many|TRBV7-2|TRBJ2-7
TGTGCCAGCTCCCGGGACCCTTCCTACGAGCAGTACTTC
CASSRDPSYEQYF
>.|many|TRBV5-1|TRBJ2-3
TGCGCCAGCAGCCGGGGGGCCATATCTAGCACAGATACGCAGTATTTT
CASSRGAISSTDTQYF
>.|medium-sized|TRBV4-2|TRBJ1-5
TGTGCCAGCAGCCAAGAGGGTCAGCCCCAGCATTTT
CASSQEGQPQHF
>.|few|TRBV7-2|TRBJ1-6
TGTGCCAGCCAGACGGGGATTTCCTATAATTCACCCCTCCACTTT
CASQTGISYNSPLHF
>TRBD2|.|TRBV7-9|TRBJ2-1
TGTGCCAGCAGCTCCAGACTAGCGGGGGCTTACAATGAGCAGTTCTTC
CASSSRLAGAYNEQFF
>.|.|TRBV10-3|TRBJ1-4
TGTGCCATCAGTGAACGTGCCAGGGGCGGTGAAAAACTGTTTTTT
CAISERARGGEKLFF
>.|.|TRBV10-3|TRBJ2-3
TGTGCCATCAGTGAAGATAAGCGGTACACGCAGTATTTT
CAISEDKRYTQYF
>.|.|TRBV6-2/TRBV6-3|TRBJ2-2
TGTGCCAGCAGTGGGGGGATCACCGGGGAGCTGTTTTTT
CASSGGITGELFF
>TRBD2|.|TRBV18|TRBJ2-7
TGTGCCAGCTCAACTAGCGGAGGGCCCTACGAGCAGTACTTC
CASSTSGGPYEQYF
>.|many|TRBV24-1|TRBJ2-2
TGTGCCACCAGTGATTTGGGGGATCCCGGGGAGCTGTTTTTT
CATSDLGDPGELFF
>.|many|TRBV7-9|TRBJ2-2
TGTGCCAGCGAGGGAGCGGTAAACACCGGGGAGCTGTTTTTT
CASEGAVNTGELFF
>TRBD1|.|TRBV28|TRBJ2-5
TGTGCCAGCAGCCCGGGACAGGGGTTCCAAGAGACCCAGTACTTC
CASSPGQGFQETQYF
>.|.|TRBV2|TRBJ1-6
TGTGCCAGCAGTGAATGGAATTCACCCCTCCACTTT
CASSEWNSPLHF
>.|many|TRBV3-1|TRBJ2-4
TGTGCCAGCAGCCTCTCCCGGCTTCAGGCCAAAAACATTCAGTACTTC
CASSLSRLQAKNIQYF
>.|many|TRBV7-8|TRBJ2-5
TGTGCCAGCAGACGGTCTGGGAAGCAAGAGACCCAGTACTTC
CASRRSGKQETQYF